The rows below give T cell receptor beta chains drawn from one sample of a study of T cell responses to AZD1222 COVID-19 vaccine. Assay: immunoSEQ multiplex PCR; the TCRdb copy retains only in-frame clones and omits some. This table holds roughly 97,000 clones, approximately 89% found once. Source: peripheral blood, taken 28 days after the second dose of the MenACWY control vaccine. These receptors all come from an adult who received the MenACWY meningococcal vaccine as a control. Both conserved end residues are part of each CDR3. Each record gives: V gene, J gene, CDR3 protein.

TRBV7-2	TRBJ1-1	CASSHDRLNTEAFF
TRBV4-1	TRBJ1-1	CASSQDGRGGWPEAFF
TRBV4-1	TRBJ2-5	CASSQATGTSRAPQYF
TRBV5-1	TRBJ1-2	CASSLSPDYYGYTF
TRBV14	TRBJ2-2	CASSRRVMKAGELFF
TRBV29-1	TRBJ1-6	CSVENRLTYNSPLHF
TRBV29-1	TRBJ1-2	CSVQEGQYDGYTF
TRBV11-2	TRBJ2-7	CASSAYGEQYF
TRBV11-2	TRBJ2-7	CASSFGTSGYNEQYF
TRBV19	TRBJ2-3	CASSPQGAADTQYF
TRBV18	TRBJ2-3	CASSPIGREDTQYF
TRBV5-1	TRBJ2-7	CASRTGQGINEQYF
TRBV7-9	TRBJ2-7	CASSSQGGYEQYF
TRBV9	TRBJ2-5	CASSVAVQGWGETQYF
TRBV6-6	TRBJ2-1	CASSSQGAYNEQFF
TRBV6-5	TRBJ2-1	CASSLPGYYNEQFF
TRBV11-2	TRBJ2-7	CASSLGQIRSYEQYF
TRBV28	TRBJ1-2	CASSLKAGGYGYTF
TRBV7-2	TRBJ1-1	CASSLRAYRGQTLNTEAFF
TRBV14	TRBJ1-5	CASSQTRHSNQPQHF